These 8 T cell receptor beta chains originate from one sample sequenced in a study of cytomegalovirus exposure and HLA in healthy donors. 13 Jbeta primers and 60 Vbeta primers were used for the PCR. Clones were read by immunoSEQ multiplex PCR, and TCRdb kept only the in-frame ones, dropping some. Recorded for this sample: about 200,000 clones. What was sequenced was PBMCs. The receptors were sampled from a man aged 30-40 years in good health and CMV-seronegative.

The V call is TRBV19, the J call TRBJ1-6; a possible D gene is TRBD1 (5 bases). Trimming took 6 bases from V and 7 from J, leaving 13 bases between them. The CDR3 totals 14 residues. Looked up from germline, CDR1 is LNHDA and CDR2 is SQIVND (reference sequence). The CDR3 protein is CASSPWGKNSPLHF. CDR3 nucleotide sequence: TGTGCCAGTAGCCCCTGGGGCAAAAATTCACCCCTCCACTTT.

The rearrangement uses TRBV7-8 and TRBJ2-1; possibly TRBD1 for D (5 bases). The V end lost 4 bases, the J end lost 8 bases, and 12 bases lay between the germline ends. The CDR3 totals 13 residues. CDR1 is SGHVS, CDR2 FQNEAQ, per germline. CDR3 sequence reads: CASSYQGSYEQFF. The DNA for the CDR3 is TGTGCCAGCAGCTACCAGGGCTCCTATGAGCAGTTCTTC.

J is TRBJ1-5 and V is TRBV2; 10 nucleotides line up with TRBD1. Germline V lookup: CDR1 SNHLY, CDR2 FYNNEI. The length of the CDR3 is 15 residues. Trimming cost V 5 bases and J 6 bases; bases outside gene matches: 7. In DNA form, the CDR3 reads TGTGCCAGCAGTCCGGGACAGGGGAGGGCTCAGCCCCAGCATTTT. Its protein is CASSPGQGRAQPQHF.

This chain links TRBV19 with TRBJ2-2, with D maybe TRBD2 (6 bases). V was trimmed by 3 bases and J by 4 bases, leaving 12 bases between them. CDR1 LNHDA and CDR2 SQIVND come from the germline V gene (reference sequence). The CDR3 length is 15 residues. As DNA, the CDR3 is TGTGCCAGTAGTATGGGACTCGAGGGCACCGGGGAGCTGTTTTTT. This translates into CASSMGLEGTGELFF.

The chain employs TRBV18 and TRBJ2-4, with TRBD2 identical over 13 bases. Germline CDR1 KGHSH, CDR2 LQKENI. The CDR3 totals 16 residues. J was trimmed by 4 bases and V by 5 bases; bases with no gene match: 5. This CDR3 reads CASSFGLAGAKNIQYF. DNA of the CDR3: TGTGCCAGCTCATTCGGACTAGCGGGGGCAAAAAACATTCAGTACTTC.

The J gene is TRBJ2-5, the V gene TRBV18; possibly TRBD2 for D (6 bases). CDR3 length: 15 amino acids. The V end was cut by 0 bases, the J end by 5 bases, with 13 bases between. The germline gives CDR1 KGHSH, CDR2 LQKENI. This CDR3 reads CASSPPSGSVETQYF. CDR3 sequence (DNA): TGTGCCAGCTCACCACCGAGCGGGTCAGTGGAGACCCAGTACTTC.

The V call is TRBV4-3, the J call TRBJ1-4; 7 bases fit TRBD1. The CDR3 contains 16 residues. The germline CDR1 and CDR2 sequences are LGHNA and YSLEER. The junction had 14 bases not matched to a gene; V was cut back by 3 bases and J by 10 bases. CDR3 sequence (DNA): TGCGCCAGCAGCCAGTCCGACGCCGGGACAGCGGGAAAACTGTTTTTT. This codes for CASSQSDAGTAGKLFF.

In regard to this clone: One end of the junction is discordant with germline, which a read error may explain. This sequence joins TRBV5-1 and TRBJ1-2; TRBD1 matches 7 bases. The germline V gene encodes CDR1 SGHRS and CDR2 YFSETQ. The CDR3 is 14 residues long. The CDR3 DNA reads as TGCGCCAGCAGTTTGGGACAGCCGGGGGATGGCTACACCTTC. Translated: CASSLGQPGDGYTF.